The source of this TCR beta chain is a study of T cells in Graves' hyperthyroidism and ophthalmopathy. This CDR3 has 13 amino acids. The V gene's germline CDR1 is SGHRS and CDR2 YFSETQ. The V and J ends lost 5 bases and 2 bases respectively, with 10 bases between them. Researchers took RNA transcripts and amplified the TCR beta CDR3 regions from them. The HTBI primer set was used in a first-round RT-PCR of the TCR CDR3. TCRdb independently ran MiXCR on the multiplex PCR reads; one entry per CDR3 protein. The sample consists of roughly 500,000 distinct CDR3 sequences, approximately 49% of them appearing once. Patients having uncontrolled infection, another autoimmune disease, pregnancy or lactation were not included. Clinical symptoms, serum thyroxine and TRAb, thyroid ultrasound and orbital computed tomography together formed the diagnostic basis.

This sequence originates from an adult woman with Graves' disease, either hyperthyroidism or ophthalmopathy (not recorded which). Sample: peripheral blood or thyroid tissue (not recorded which). V gene TRBV5-1 combines with J gene TRBJ2-5, with D hard to call. The CDR3 here is CASRLEGQETQYF. CDR3 coding DNA: TGCGCCAGCAGGTTAGAAGGGCAAGAGACCCAGTACTTC.